This T cell receptor beta chain is from a study of blood T cell repertoires in COVID-19. Assay: immunoSEQ multiplex PCR; the TCRdb copy retains only in-frame clones and omits some. The table includes fewer than 200,000 clones, about 82% detected once. CDR3 length equals 16 residues. The V gene lost 6 bases and the J gene lost 1 base, with 16 bases spanning the gap. Per germline, CDR1 MNHEY and CDR2 SVGEGT. The TCR comes from a woman at least 80 years old with COVID-19, enrolled during active disease. Sequencing used peripheral blood. The V gene is TRBV6-2 or TRBV6-3, the J gene TRBJ2-1; D is perhaps TRBD2 (5 bases). This CDR3 is CASSRTSSRSYNEQFF. The CDR3 DNA follows: TGTGCCAGCAGCCGCACTAGTTCCAGGTCCTACAATGAGCAGTTCTTC.